The source of this T cell receptor (beta chain) is a study of blood T cell repertoires in COVID-19. V lost 3 bases to trimming and J lost 4 bases, with 13 bases between them. The CDR3 loop spans 15 amino acids. CDR1 is ENHRY, CDR2 SYGVKD, per germline. Clones were read by immunoSEQ multiplex PCR, and TCRdb kept only the in-frame ones, dropping some. Among roughly 99,000 clones listed, over 60% were seen once. Input material: peripheral blood. The sequence came from a man between 70 and 80 years old with acute or convalescent COVID-19. The rearrangement links TRBV10-3 to TRBJ1-5, with a tentative D call TRBD1 (5 bases). Written as DNA, the CDR3 is TGTGCCATCAGTGATTCGGGGGGAAAAAATCAGCCCCAGCATTTT. It yields the protein CAISDSGGKNQPQHF.